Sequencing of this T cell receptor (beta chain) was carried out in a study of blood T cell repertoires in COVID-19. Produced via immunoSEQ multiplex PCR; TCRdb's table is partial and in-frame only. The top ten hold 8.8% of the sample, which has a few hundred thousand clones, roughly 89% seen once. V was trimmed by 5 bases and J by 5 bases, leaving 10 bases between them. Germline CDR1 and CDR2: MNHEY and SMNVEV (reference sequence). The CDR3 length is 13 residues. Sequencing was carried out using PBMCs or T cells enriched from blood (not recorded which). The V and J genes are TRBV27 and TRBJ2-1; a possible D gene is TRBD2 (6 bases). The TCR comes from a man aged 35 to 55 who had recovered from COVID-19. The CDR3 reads CASSEGLHNEQFF. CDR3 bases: TGTGCCAGCAGTGAGGGACTTCACAATGAGCAGTTCTTC.